These 5 T cell receptor beta chains were sequenced from one sample in a study of T-cell memory formation after mild COVID-19. TCRdb recomputed calls from the 5' RACE reads with MiXCR, one row per CDR3 protein. The sample includes some 300,000 distinct CDR3 sequences, about 20% seen only once; the top ten take 20% to 25%. The sequenced sample was PBMCs or a T cell subset sorted from them (not recorded which). These receptors all stem from a man aged 18 to 30 who had mild COVID-19 (a few samples of this study predate the infection). Cell type and time point are not known.

This clonotype came up a few times. V and J are TRBV13 and TRBJ2-7; no clear D gene. The CDR3 sequence is 13 residues long. Germline V gene lookup returns CDR1 PRHDT and CDR2 FYEKMQ (reference sequence). With 6 bases removed from V and 1 base from J, the gap between germline ends came to 10 bases. CDR3 sequence (DNA): TGTGCCAGCAGTTCTCGTTCGTCCTACGAGCAGTACGTC. Amino acid sequence: CASSSRSSYEQYV.

This sequence joins TRBV24-1 and TRBJ2-1; 11 bases are shared with TRBD2. The CDR3 sequence is 18 residues long. Looked up from germline, CDR1 is KGHDR and CDR2 is SFDVKD. Trimming cost V 5 bases and J 0 bases; bases outside gene matches: 8. In DNA form, the CDR3 reads TGTGCCACCAGTGTCCAAGGGACTAGCGGAGGCTCCTACAATGAGCAGTTCTTC. Translating gives CATSVQGTSGGSYNEQFF.

V and J are TRBV5-1 and TRBJ2-2; D uncertain. With 2 bases removed from V and 5 bases from J, the gap between germline ends came to 10 bases. Germline V gene data show CDR1 as SGHRS and CDR2 as YFSETQ. The CDR3 spans 14 residues. CDR3 coding DNA: TGCGCCAGCAGCTTAGGAACGAGGACCGGGGAGCTGTTTTTT. This codes for CASSLGTRTGELFF.

Concerning this clonotype itself: A much larger clonotype is one base distant, so this may be a read error. The V and J genes are TRBV12-3 or TRBV12-4 and TRBJ1-2; D unclear. Trimming pared 2 bases from V and 7 bases from J, leaving 5 bases between. The CDR3 is 11 amino acids. This chain's CDR3 is CASSLSSGYTF. The CDR3 DNA is TGTGCCAGCAGTTTATCCTCTGGCTACACCTTC.

Ten or more counts support this clonotype. The CDR3 DNA reads as TGCAGTGCTGGAAGGGGAGATAGCGGGGGAGGCACAGATACGCAGTATTTT. This encodes CSAGRGDSGGGTDTQYF. This sequence joins TRBV20-1 and TRBJ2-3, with TRBD2 matching over 9 bases. The CDR3 covers 17 residues. V shed 5 bases, J shed 1 base, and the junction held 13 bases outside the gene matches. CDR1 and CDR2 (germline): DFQATT, SNEGSKA (reference sequence).